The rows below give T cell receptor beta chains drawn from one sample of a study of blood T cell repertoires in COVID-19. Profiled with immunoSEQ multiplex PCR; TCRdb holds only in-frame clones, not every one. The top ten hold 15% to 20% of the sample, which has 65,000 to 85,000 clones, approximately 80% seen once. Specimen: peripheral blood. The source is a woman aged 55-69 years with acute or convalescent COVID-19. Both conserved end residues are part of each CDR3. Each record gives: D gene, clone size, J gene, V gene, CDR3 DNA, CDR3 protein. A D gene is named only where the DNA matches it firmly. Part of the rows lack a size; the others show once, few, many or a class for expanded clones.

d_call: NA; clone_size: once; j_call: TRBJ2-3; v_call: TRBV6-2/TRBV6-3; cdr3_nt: TGTGCCAGCAGTCCGACAGGCACCACAGATACGCAGTATTTT; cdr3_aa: CASSPTGTTDTQYF
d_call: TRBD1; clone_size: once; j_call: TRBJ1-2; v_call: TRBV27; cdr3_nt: TGTGCCAGCAGCTACCGACAGGGATATGGCTACACCTTC; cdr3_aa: CASSYRQGYGYTF
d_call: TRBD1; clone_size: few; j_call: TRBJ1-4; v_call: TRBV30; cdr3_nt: TGTGCCTGTACCGGGACAGGGGACGAAAAACTGTTTTTT; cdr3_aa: CACTGTGDEKLFF
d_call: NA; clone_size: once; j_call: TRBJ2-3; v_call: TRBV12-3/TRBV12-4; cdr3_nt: TGTGCCAGCAGTTTATTCTCCGTTGATACGCAGTATTTT; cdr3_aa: CASSLFSVDTQYF
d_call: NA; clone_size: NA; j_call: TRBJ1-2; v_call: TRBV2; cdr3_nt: TGTGCCAGCACGCCGGGGGCTAGCGGATATGGCTACACCTTC; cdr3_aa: CASTPGASGYGYTF
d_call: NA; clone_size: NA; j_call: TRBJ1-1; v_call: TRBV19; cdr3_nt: TGTGCCAGTAGTATGGGGGGTGACACTGAAGCTTTCTTT; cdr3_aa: CASSMGGDTEAFF
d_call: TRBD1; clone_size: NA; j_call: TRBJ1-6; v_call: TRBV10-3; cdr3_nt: TGTGCCATCAGCACCGGGACAGGGAATAATTCACCCCTCCACTTT; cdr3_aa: CAISTGTGNNSPLHF
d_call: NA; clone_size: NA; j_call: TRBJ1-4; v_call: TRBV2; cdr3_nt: TGTGCCAGCAGGACTTACGAAAAACTGTTTTTT; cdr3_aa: CASRTYEKLFF
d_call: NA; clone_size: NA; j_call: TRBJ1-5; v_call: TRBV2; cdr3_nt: TGTGCCAGCAGTGAGCTACAGGGTAGCAATCAGCCCCAGCATTTT; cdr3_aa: CASSELQGSNQPQHF
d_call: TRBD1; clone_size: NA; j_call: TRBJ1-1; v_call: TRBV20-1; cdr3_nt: TGCAGTGCTGGACAGGCCACCCAGGCTTTCTTT; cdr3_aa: CSAGQATQAFF
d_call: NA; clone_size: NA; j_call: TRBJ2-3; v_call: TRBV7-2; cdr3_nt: TGTGCCAGCAGCTTAGCCTTACTACACCCTGGCACAGATACGCAGTATTTT; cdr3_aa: CASSLALLHPGTDTQYF
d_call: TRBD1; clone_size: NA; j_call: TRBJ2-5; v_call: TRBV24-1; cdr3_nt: TGTGCCACCAGTGATTCGAACCCCGGGACAGGGTTACCGAAAGAGACCCAGTACTTC; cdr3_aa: CATSDSNPGTGLPKETQYF
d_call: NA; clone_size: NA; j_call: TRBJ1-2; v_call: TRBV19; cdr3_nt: TGTGCCAGTAGTATGGACAGCCTCTATGGCTACACCTTC; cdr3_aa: CASSMDSLYGYTF
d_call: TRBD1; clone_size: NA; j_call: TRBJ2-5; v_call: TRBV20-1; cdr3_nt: TGCAGTGCCTTGCAGGGGGTGGCCCAGTACTTC; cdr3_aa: CSALQGVAQYF
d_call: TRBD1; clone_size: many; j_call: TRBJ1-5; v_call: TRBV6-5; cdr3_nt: TGTGTAGCAGGGGGCAATGGCAATCAGCCCCAGCATTTT; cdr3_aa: CVAGGNGNQPQHF
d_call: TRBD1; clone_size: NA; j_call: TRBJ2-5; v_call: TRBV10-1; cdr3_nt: TGCGCCAGCAGCCCGGGGACAGCACAAGAGACCCAGTACTTC; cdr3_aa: CASSPGTAQETQYF
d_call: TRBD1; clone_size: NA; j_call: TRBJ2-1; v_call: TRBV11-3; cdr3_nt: TGTGCCAGCAGCTTAAGACAGGGGTCCTACAATGAGCAGTTCTTC; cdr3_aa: CASSLRQGSYNEQFF
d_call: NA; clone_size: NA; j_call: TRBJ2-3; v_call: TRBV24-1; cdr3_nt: TGTGCCACCAGTGATATCCTGAGGAATACGCAGTATTTT; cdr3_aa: CATSDILRNTQYF
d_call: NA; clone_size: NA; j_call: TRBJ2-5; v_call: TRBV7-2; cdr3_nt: TGTGCCAGCAGCTCGGACTATACCCAAGAGACCCAGTACTTC; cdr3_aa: CASSSDYTQETQYF
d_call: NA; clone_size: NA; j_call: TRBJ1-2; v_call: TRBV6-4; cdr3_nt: TGTGCCAGCAGTGACTCCGCCGGGAGTGGCGTCTATGGCTACACCTTC; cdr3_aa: CASSDSAGSGVYGYTF
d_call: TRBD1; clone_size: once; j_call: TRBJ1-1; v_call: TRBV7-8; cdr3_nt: TGTGCCAGCAGCTGGAGACAGGGCGGCACTGAAGCTTTCTTT; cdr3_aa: CASSWRQGGTEAFF
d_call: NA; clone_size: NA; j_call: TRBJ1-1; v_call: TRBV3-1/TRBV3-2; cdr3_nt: TGTGCCAGCAGCCAAGGTCTTATCACTGAAGCTTTCTTT; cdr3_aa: CASSQGLITEAFF
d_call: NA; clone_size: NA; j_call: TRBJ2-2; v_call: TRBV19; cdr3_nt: TGTGCCAGTAGTATAGCCGGGACCGGGGAGCTGTTTTTT; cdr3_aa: CASSIAGTGELFF
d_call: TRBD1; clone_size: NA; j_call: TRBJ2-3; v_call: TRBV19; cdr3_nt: TGTGCCAGTAGTATATTATTGGGACAGGGGGCCGGCACAGATACGCAGTATTTT; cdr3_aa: CASSILLGQGAGTDTQYF
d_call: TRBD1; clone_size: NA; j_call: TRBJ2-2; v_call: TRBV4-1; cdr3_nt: TGCGCCAGCAGCCAAGTTACAGGGGGCTACGATACCGGGGAGCTGTTTTTT; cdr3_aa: CASSQVTGGYDTGELFF
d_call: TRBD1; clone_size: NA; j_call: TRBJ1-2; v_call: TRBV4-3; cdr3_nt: TGCGCCAGCAGCCAAGATACAATAGGCACCGGGGGACAGGGGGACTATGGCTACACCTTC; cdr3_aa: CASSQDTIGTGGQGDYGYTF
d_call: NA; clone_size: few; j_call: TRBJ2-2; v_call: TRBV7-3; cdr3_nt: TGTGCCAGCAGCTTCCTTCTGGAGCCCCCGGAGCTGTTTTTT; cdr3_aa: CASSFLLEPPELFF
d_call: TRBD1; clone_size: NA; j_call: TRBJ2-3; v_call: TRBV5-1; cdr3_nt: TGCGCCAGCAGCTTGGCCGGGACAGTTAGCACAGATACGCAGTATTTT; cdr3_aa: CASSLAGTVSTDTQYF
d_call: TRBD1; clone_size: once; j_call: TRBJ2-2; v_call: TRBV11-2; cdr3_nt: TGTGCCAGCAGCTTAGATCAGGGGGCGGGGATCCCCGGGGAGCTGTTTTTT; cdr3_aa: CASSLDQGAGIPGELFF
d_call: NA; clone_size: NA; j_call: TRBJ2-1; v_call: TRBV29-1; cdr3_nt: TGCAGCGTGGATGGGACTTTTAATGAGCAGTTCTTC; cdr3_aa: CSVDGTFNEQFF
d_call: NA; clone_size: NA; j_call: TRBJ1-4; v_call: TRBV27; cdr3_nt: TGTGCCAGCAGTTTGTACAGAGAAGATGAAAAACTGTTTTTT; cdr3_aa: CASSLYREDEKLFF
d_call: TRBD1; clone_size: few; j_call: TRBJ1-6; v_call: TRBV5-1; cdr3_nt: TGCGCCAGCAGCTTGGCCACAGGGGAAGGTTCACCCCTCCACTTT; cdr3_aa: CASSLATGEGSPLHF